The clone carrying this T cell receptor beta chain has a single count. No antigen is known for it. This record comes from a study of T cell repertoires in cytomegalovirus infection. Study context: CMV epitopes that were recently identified and HLA-C-restricted were used alongside well-studied HLA-B-restricted ones. Both CMV infection and a matching HLA type were indicated by public TCR beta signatures. Study-wide findings and caveats: Within the response measured ex vivo, HLA-C-restricted CMV-specific TCR beta clonotypes were dominant. CMV carriers with the relevant HLA were identified by cumulative public TCR beta family frequency.

This CDR3 spans 14 amino acids. V gave up 7 bases and J gave up 1 base, with 13 bases separating them. Germline CDR1 is LNHDA and CDR2 is SQIVND (reference sequence). Each CDR3 protein is one row after TCRdb ran MiXCR on the reads. The sample gives hundreds of thousands of distinct CDR3 sequences, around 31% of which show up once; 18% is in the top ten. The chain carries TRBV19 and TRBJ1-1; no definite D call. The TCR sequence derives from a human donor in good health (CMV status not recorded). Some clones in this sample may be carry-over from other donors' samples. Sequencing was performed on cultured PBMCs, taken from culture after CMV antigen stimulation. The CDR3 coding sequence is TGTGCCAGTACCAACACAGCGGAGAACACTGAAGCTTTCTTT. As protein: CASTNTAENTEAFF. Full variable domain (missing parts from reference TRBV19 and TRBJ1-1): DGGITQSPKYLFRKEGQNVTLSCEQNLNHDAMYWYRQDPGQGLRLIYYSQIVNDFQKGDIAEGYSVSREKKESFPLTVTSAQKNPTAFYLCASTNTAENTEAFFGQGTRLTVV.